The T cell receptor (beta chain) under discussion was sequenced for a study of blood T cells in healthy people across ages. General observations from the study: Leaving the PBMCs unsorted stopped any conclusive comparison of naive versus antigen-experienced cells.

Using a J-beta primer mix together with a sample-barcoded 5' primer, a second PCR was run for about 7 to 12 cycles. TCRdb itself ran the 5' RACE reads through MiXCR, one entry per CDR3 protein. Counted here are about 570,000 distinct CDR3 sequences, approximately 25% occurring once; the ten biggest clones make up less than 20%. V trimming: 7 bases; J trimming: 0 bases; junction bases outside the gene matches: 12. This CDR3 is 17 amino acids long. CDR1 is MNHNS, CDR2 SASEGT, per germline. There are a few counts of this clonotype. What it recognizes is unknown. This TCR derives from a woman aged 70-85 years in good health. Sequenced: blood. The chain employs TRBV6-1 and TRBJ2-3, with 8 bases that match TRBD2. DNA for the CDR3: TGTGCCAGCACCCCGAGAAGGGGCGGGGGGAGCACAGATACGCAGTATTTT. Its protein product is CASTPRRGGGSTDTQYF.